This T cell receptor beta chain was observed in a study of human T cells and chemical hapten exposure. Study details: On the upper back, patch tests were applied with 0.01% DPC and read at 6 days.

Turning to this clonotype: Its cognate antigen is unknown.

MiXCR, run by TCRdb on the RACE reads, gives a single entry per CDR3 protein. The sample has a few hundred thousand distinct CDR3 sequences, more than 4.5% seen once. General observations from the study: Expanded TCRs were compared with controls, and the expanded TCRs formed significantly more large CDR3 similarity clusters.

The length of the CDR3 is 13 residues. The ends lost 6 bases at V and 4 bases at J; junction bases unmatched: 7. Germline CDR1 reads DFQATT; CDR2 reads SNEGSKA (reference sequence). As for time point: patch test 1, 2 weeks after DPC sensitization. Treatment denoted: therapeutic diphenylcyclopropenone sensitization with weekly scalp DPC. The sequenced sample was whole blood, obtained in connection with sensitization to the hapten diphenylcyclopropenone (DPC). This TCR was sampled from a woman in her forties or fifties with alopecia areata. Some clones in this sample may be carry-over from other donors' samples. The gene calls are TRBV20-1 and TRBJ1-2; TRBD1 matches 8 bases. The CDR3 sequence is CSALDRATYGYTF. For the CDR3, the DNA is TGCAGTGCCTTGGACAGGGCCACCTATGGCTACACCTTC.